These 30 T cell receptor beta chains originate from one sample sequenced in a study of sequential checkpoint blockade in melanoma. Treatment indicated: randomized to nivolumab then ipilimumab (arm A) or the reverse (arm B). Measured with immunoSEQ multiplex PCR; TCRdb has only the in-frame clones, and not every one. This sample carries about 27,000 clones, approximately 80% of them seen once, and the ten largest clones take 13%. This specimen consisted of CD8+ T cells sorted from blood (inferred from file names), obtained from a patient given nivolumab and ipilimumab in sequence. Source of these receptors: a human donor with melanoma.

This chain uses TRBV7-9 with TRBJ1-2, with 8 positions matching TRBD1. With V trimmed by 5 bases and J by 4 bases, 9 bases remained unmatched. This CDR3 region has 15 residues. CDR1 SEHNR and CDR2 FQNEAQ come from the germline V gene (reference sequence). Here the CDR3 DNA reads TGTGCCAGCAGCCCGGGACAGGAAACGACCTATGGCTACACCTTC. Translating gives CASSPGQETTYGYTF.

This clone qualifies as medium-sized. The V gene is TRBV19, the J gene TRBJ1-2, with D unclear. The length of the CDR3 is 15 residues. CDR1 and CDR2 (germline): LNHDA, SQIVND (reference sequence). Trimming pared 7 bases from V and 0 bases from J, leaving 15 bases between. The CDR3 reads CASNNEARANYGYTF. The CDR3 DNA reads as TGTGCCAGTAATAACGAGGCCAGAGCTAACTATGGCTACACCTTC.

The genes are TRBV25-1 and TRBJ2-7; no reliable D call. CDR1 is MGHDK, CDR2 SYGVNS, per germline. V lost 2 bases to trimming and J lost 7 bases, with 6 bases between them. This CDR3 spans 11 amino acids. CDR3 sequence: CASSEPGEQYF. The CDR3 DNA reads TGTGCCAGCAGTGAACCCGGGGAGCAGTACTTC.

The chain couples TRBV6-6 to TRBJ1-4, with TRBD1 matching over 10 bases. The length of the CDR3 is 15 residues. Germline V lookup: CDR1 MNHNY, CDR2 SVGAGI (reference sequence). With V trimmed by 7 bases and J by 7 bases, 9 bases remained unmatched. CDR3: CASNPATGGTEKLFF. DNA for the CDR3: TGTGCCAGCAACCCAGCGACAGGGGGCACTGAAAAACTGTTTTTT.

The chain carries TRBV4-1 and TRBJ1-3; D may be TRBD1 (5 bases). Germline V gives CDR1 MGHRA, CDR2 YSYEKL. V was pared by 1 base and J by 2 bases, with 9 bases between. The CDR3 sequence is 15 residues long. The CDR3 sequence: CASSQASGTGNTIYF. DNA for the CDR3: TGCGCCAGCAGCCAAGCGTCAGGGACTGGAAACACCATATATTTT.

The chain carries TRBV27 and TRBJ2-3; unclear D gene. The CDR3 spans 12 residues. Germline V gene data show CDR1 as MNHEY and CDR2 as SMNVEV (reference sequence). V was trimmed by 6 bases and J by 1 base, leaving 5 bases between them. The CDR3 DNA follows: TGTGCCAGCAGGACTGGCACAGATACGCAGTATTTT. It specifies CASRTGTDTQYF.

Regarding this clone: An end of the junction does not agree with germline; a read error may underlie this. In the same sample, other DNA sequences code for this CDR3. This chain connects TRBV5-6 to TRBJ1-1, with a possible D match to TRBD1 (6 bases). Per germline, CDR1 SGHDT and CDR2 YYEEEE. The CDR3 sequence is 14 residues long. Here the CDR3 DNA reads TGTGCCAGCAGATACAGGGCCATGAACACTGAAGCCTTCTTT. It translates to CASRYRAMNTEAFF.

This clone was observed a handful of times. The chain carries TRBV5-1 and TRBJ2-7; D unclear. The V gene's germline CDR1 is SGHRS and CDR2 YFSETQ. This CDR3 region has 14 residues. The V end lost 6 bases, the J end lost 7 bases, and 20 bases lay between the germline ends. CDR3 DNA sequence: TGCGCCAGCAAGATAGCTCCCACCTTTCCAGAGCAGTACTTC. Its protein product is CASKIAPTFPEQYF.

The rearrangement joins TRBV7-3 to TRBJ2-3; D is ambiguous. The CDR3 runs to 13 residues. Trimming pared 1 base from V and 5 bases from J, leaving 7 bases between. Per the germline V gene, CDR1 is SGHTA and CDR2 is FQGTGA. CDR3 coding DNA: TGTGCCAGCAGCTTAATTTCTTTAGATACGCAGTATTTT. Encoded protein: CASSLISLDTQYF.

CDR3 in amino acids: CASSLNRGRAEAFF. The CDR3 DNA reads TGTGCCAGCAGCTTAAACAGGGGTCGAGCTGAAGCTTTCTTT. V and J are TRBV28 and TRBJ1-1; 7 nucleotides agree with TRBD1. Trimming took 6 bases from V and 6 from J; bases not matched to a gene: 10. The germline CDR1 and CDR2 sequences are MDHEN and SYDVKM. This CDR3 has 14 residues.

This rearrangement joins TRBV5-6 to TRBJ2-3; TRBD2 aligns across 7 bases. With 0 bases clipped from V and 5 bases from J, the junction kept 9 bases outside the gene matches. Germline-derived CDR1 and CDR2 are SGHDT and YYEEEE. The CDR3 runs to 16 residues. This chain's CDR3 is CASSLEMGGVVDTQYF. Written as DNA, the CDR3 is TGTGCCAGCAGCTTGGAAATGGGGGGGGTTGTAGATACGCAGTATTTT.

This chain connects TRBV9 to TRBJ1-1, with 7 bases matching TRBD1. The CDR3 length is 16 residues. J gave up 0 bases and V 4 bases, and 9 bases lay outside the gene matches. The germline V gene has CDR1 SGDLS and CDR2 YYNGEE. The CDR3 loop reads CASSPSTGLMNTEAFF. The CDR3, as DNA: TGTGCCAGCAGCCCGTCGACAGGGCTAATGAACACTGAAGCTTTCTTT.

The chain links TRBV28 to TRBJ2-4; 8 bases map to TRBD2. This CDR3 region has 17 residues. CDR1 is MDHEN, CDR2 SYDVKM, per germline. Trimming removed 6 bases from V and 9 bases from J; junction bases left unmatched: 19. The CDR3 is CASSSPPPGLEGGIQYF. CDR3 nucleotide sequence: TGTGCCAGCAGCTCACCCCCCCCGGGACTAGAAGGCGGCATTCAGTACTTC.

In this sample, this clone turned up once. This rearrangement joins TRBV6-5 to TRBJ1-3; possible D gene TRBD1, 5 bases. CDR3 length: 15 residues. The germline gives CDR1 MNHEY, CDR2 SVGAGI. V lost 8 bases and J 3 bases, leaving 17 bases between the germline ends. In DNA, the CDR3 is TGTGCCAGCCGCATCAACGGGGGTATTGGAAACACCATATATTTT. The encoded protein is CASRINGGIGNTIYF.

The chain joins TRBV27 to TRBJ2-1, with TRBD2 matching 7 bases. The junction had 3 bases not matched to a gene; V was cut back by 3 bases and J by 4 bases. Per the germline V gene, CDR1 is MNHEY and CDR2 is SMNVEV (reference sequence). There are 14 residues in the CDR3. The CDR3, as DNA: TGTGCCAGCAGTTTCCGGGGGGTATACAATGAGCAGTTCTTC. Protein: CASSFRGVYNEQFF.

The V and J genes are TRBV19 and TRBJ1-1; D ambiguous. The CDR3 has 14 amino acids. V dropped 2 bases and J dropped 8 bases, with 15 bases sitting between them. The germline V gene has CDR1 LNHDA and CDR2 SQIVND (reference sequence). CDR3 DNA sequence: TGTGCCAGTAGTATAATGGCAGGCGGGCAGGAAGCTTTCTTT. Protein: CASSIMAGGQEAFF.

The J gene is TRBJ2-7, the V gene TRBV7-8; tentative D call: TRBD2 (5 bases). This CDR3 is built from 14 residues. The V gene lost 2 bases and the J gene lost 2 bases, with 10 bases spanning the gap. Germline assignment: CDR1 SGHVS and CDR2 FQNEAQ. The CDR3 loop reads CASSLSGMAYEQYF. In DNA form, the CDR3 reads TGTGCCAGCAGCTTATCGGGGATGGCCTACGAGCAGTACTTC.

The genes are TRBV28 and TRBJ2-2, with D maybe TRBD1 (5 bases). Germline lookup yields CDR1 MDHEN and CDR2 SYDVKM. The CDR3 extends over 14 amino acids. The V gene lost 6 bases and the J gene lost 3 bases, with 11 bases spanning the gap. For the CDR3, the DNA is TGTGCCAGCAGGCCAAGACAGTACACCGGGGAGCTGTTTTTT. Amino acid sequence: CASRPRQYTGELFF.

The CDR3 reads CASSYSGLAFEQFF. The CDR3 nucleotides are TGTGCCAGCAGTTACTCCGGACTAGCGTTTGAGCAGTTCTTC. The chain couples TRBV6-5 to TRBJ2-1; 9 bases map to TRBD2. Germline V gene data show CDR1 as MNHEY and CDR2 as SVGAGI. The V segment lost 0 bases and the J segment 9 bases; nucleotides outside the gene matches: 3. CDR3 length: 14 amino acids.

The chain has TRBV5-5 and TRBJ1-1, with no clear D. V was trimmed by 5 bases and J by 3 bases, leaving 14 bases between them. This CDR3 spans 14 amino acids. Germline V gene data show CDR1 as SGHKS and CDR2 as YYEKEE (reference sequence). The CDR3, as DNA: TGTGCCAGCAGTTTCGGAACACGGGACACTGAAGCTTTCTTT. This translates into CASSFGTRDTEAFF.

The chain recombines TRBV6-1 with TRBJ2-7; D is perhaps TRBD2 (5 bases). The germline gives CDR1 MNHNS, CDR2 SASEGT. The CDR3 is made up of 14 amino acids. V gave up 1 base and J gave up 4 bases, with 11 bases separating them. CDR3 in amino acids: CASSEVEDGYEQYF. Written as DNA, the CDR3 is TGTGCCAGCAGTGAAGTGGAGGACGGATACGAGCAGTACTTC.

The chain employs TRBV5-1 and TRBJ2-7, with D possibly TRBD1 on 5 matching bases. Trimming took 5 bases from V and 4 from J, leaving 7 bases between them. This CDR3 comprises 11 residues. Germline V CDR1 and CDR2: SGHRS, YFSETQ. The CDR3 DNA reads TGCGCCAGCAGTTCAGGGTACGAGCAGTACTTC. It codes for CASSSGYEQYF.

This rearrangement joins TRBV11-2 to TRBJ2-3; D may be TRBD2 (6 bases). The germline gives CDR1 SGHAT, CDR2 FQNNGV. V shed 6 bases and J shed 3 bases, with 22 bases lying between them. The CDR3 spans 17 residues. CDR3 sequence: CASRATLGAGGTDTQYF. The CDR3 bases are TGTGCCAGCAGGGCCACCCTAGGGGCCGGAGGGACAGATACGCAGTATTTT. The variable domain in full, completed from reference TRBV11-2 and TRBJ2-3, reads EAGVAQSPRYKIIEKRQSVAFWCNPISGHATLYWYQQILGQGPKLLIQFQNNGVVDDSQLPKDRFSAERLKGVDSTLKIQPAKLEDSAVYLCASRATLGAGGTDTQYFGPGTRLTVL.

The J gene is TRBJ1-1, the V gene TRBV4-1; D gene uncertain. The germline V gene encodes CDR1 MGHRA and CDR2 YSYEKL. CDR3 length equals 13 residues. Trimming left V 1 base short and J 7 bases short, with 10 bases between. CDR3 residues: CASSQARRDEAFF. The CDR3 region has the DNA TGCGCCAGCAGCCAAGCACGGCGGGATGAAGCTTTCTTT.

V is TRBV5-4 and J is TRBJ1-6, with 7 bases lining up with TRBD1. The V gene's germline CDR1 is SGHNT and CDR2 YYREEE (reference sequence). The V segment lost 5 bases and the J segment 5 bases; nucleotides outside the gene matches: 7. This CDR3 contains 15 residues. Here the CDR3 DNA reads TGTGCCAGCAGAGCACCCGGGACAGATAATTCACCCCTCCACTTT. Translated: CASRAPGTDNSPLHF.

The chain has TRBV4-1 and TRBJ1-1; 7 bases match TRBD1. From germline, CDR1 is MGHRA and CDR2 YSYEKL. CDR3 size: 14 residues. J gave up 10 bases and V 5 bases, and 13 bases lay outside the gene matches. The CDR3 bases are TGCGCCAGCAGCACTCGGTCGGAGGGGGCGCGAGCTTTCTTT. Its protein product is CASSTRSEGARAFF.

This chain uses TRBV2 with TRBJ2-5, with 7 bases matching TRBD1. The CDR3 sequence is 13 residues long. V dropped 3 bases and J dropped 7; count of bases not matched to a gene: 5. The V gene's germline CDR1 is SNHLY and CDR2 FYNNEI. The CDR3 region is CASSDYRGRTQYF. CDR3 DNA sequence: TGTGCCAGCAGTGATTACAGGGGAAGGACCCAGTACTTC.

The V call is TRBV5-4, the J call TRBJ1-1; a possible D gene is TRBD1 (6 bases). The germline gives CDR1 SGHNT, CDR2 YYREEE (reference sequence). V dropped 1 base and J dropped 5 bases, with 9 bases sitting between them. This CDR3 spans 13 amino acids. CDR3 amino acids: CASSLSQGTEAFF. The CDR3 DNA sequence: TGTGCCAGCAGCTTGTCGCAGGGGACTGAAGCTTTCTTT.

This clone was detected only a few times. The chain joins TRBV15 to TRBJ2-2, with D possibly TRBD2 on 6 matching bases. Trimming cost V 9 bases and J 6 bases, with 17 bases left between them. This CDR3 has 14 residues. Per the germline V gene, CDR1 is LNHNV and CDR2 is YYDKDF (reference sequence). The CDR3 DNA is TGTGCCACTCGCGCGGGGTCGGGGGCCGGGGAGCTGTTTTTT. This encodes CATRAGSGAGELFF.

The V and J genes are TRBV13 and TRBJ2-3; 9 bases match TRBD2. Germline V CDR1 and CDR2: PRHDT, FYEKMQ (reference sequence). V lost 0 bases to trimming and J lost 5 bases; unmatched junction nucleotides: 6. CDR3 length equals 16 residues. The CDR3 is CASSLGGGGVEDTQYF. DNA of the CDR3: TGTGCCAGCAGCTTAGGCGGCGGGGGGGTCGAAGATACGCAGTATTTT. Looking up the rest from reference TRBV13 and TRBJ2-3 gives the full variable domain: AAGVIQSPRHLIKEKRETATLKCYPIPRHDTVYWYQQGPGQDPQFLISFYEKMQSDKGSIPDRFSAQQFSDYHSELNMSSLELGDSALYFCASSLGGGGVEDTQYFGPGTRLTVL.